Given below is one TCR beta chain in context. Germline-derived CDR1 and CDR2 are MDHEN and SYDVKM. V gave up 5 bases and J gave up 4 bases, with 17 bases separating them. This CDR3 has 15 amino acids. The data originate from a study of blood T cell repertoires in COVID-19. Using immunoSEQ multiplex PCR, the repertoire was profiled, and TCRdb retains in-frame clones only, with some absent. Altogether 300,000 to 450,000 clones are present, approximately 81% being singletons, with the ten largest covering under 4%. This clonotype was sampled from a woman younger than 30 with acute or convalescent COVID-19. This rearrangement joins TRBV28 to TRBJ1-2; D unclear. Material: peripheral blood. The CDR3, as DNA: TGTGCCAGCAGTCTCAGCCGACAATACCCCTATGGCTACACCTTC. Its protein is CASSLSRQYPYGYTF.